These 25 T cell receptor beta chains share one sample of origin, sequenced in a study of blood T cell repertoires in COVID-19. The method was immunoSEQ multiplex PCR; TCRdb's version includes in-frame clones alone and lacks a portion of them. This sample has about 96,000 clones, with 80% to 90% found just once. Sequencing input: peripheral blood. These TCRs come from a human donor with COVID-19, enrolled during active disease. The donor label of this sample is uncertain.

V gene TRBV12-5 combines with J gene TRBJ1-5; unclear D gene. CDR1 and CDR2 (germline): LGHNT, FRNRAP. Trimming pared 3 bases from V and 3 bases from J, leaving 12 bases between. The CDR3 totals 15 residues. In DNA, the CDR3 is TGTGCTAGTGGTTTTATCCCAAACTTCAATCAGCCCCAGCATTTT. Protein sequence: CASGFIPNFNQPQHF.

The chain links TRBV5-1 to TRBJ1-2, with D hard to call. The CDR3 covers 14 residues. CDR1 is SGHRS, CDR2 YFSETQ, per germline. V was trimmed by 0 bases and J by 3 bases, leaving 9 bases between them. In DNA, the CDR3 is TGCGCCAGCAGCTTGGATCTAGGTGACTATGGCTACACCTTC. Amino acid sequence: CASSLDLGDYGYTF.

This chain joins TRBV15 and TRBJ1-5; D not certain. CDR1 and CDR2 (germline): LNHNV, YYDKDF (reference sequence). The V end was cut by 1 base, the J end by 4 bases, with 8 bases between. The CDR3 runs 14 residues. The CDR3, as DNA: TGTGCCACCAGCAGAGCCCCCTTTAATCAGCCCCAGCATTTT. Its protein product is CATSRAPFNQPQHF.

The V and J genes are TRBV9 and TRBJ2-2; 8 bases match TRBD1. Trimming removed 4 bases from V and 7 bases from J; junction bases left unmatched: 6. Germline loops: CDR1 SGDLS, CDR2 YYNGEE. The CDR3 sequence is 14 residues long. This CDR3 is CASSPDRGSGELFF. In DNA, the CDR3 is TGTGCCAGCAGCCCTGACAGGGGTAGCGGGGAGCTGTTTTTT.

This clone was detected only once. V and J are TRBV5-1 and TRBJ2-7; 11 bases match TRBD1. Germline CDR1 reads SGHRS; CDR2 reads YFSETQ. After removal of 4 bases from V and 1 base from J, the junction contained 4 bases not matched to a gene. This CDR3 is built from 15 residues. The CDR3 DNA follows: TGCGCCAGCAGCCCCGGGACAGGGGGATCCTACGAGCAGTACTTC. This encodes CASSPGTGGSYEQYF.

The chain combines TRBV6-5 with TRBJ1-4; possibly TRBD1 for D (5 bases). This CDR3 region has 14 residues. From germline, CDR1 is MNHEY and CDR2 SVGAGI. V was shortened by 5 bases and J by 5 bases, with 12 bases between the two germline ends. The CDR3 region has the DNA TGTGCCAGCAGTAGAGGACGGGGGAATGAAAAACTGTTTTTT. Its translation: CASSRGRGNEKLFF.

This chain links TRBV11-3 with TRBJ2-7; possibly TRBD1 for D (5 bases). The ends were cut back, 2 bases at V and 9 bases at J, with 11 bases in the middle. CDR1 and CDR2 from the germline V gene are SGHNT and YENEEA. This CDR3 comprises 12 residues. CDR3 nucleotides: TGTGCCAGCAGCTTACCGAGCACAGGGCAGTACTTC. The encoded protein is CASSLPSTGQYF. Looking up the rest from reference TRBV11-3 and TRBJ2-7 gives the full variable domain: EAGVVQSPRYKIIEKKQPVAFWCNPISGHNTLYWYLQNLGQGPELLIRYENEEAVDDSQLPKDRFSAERLKGVDSTLKIQPAELGDSAVYLCASSLPSTGQYFGPGTRLTVT.

The V call is TRBV11-1, the J call TRBJ2-5, with TRBD2 matching 8 bases. Per the germline V gene, CDR1 is SGHAT and CDR2 is FQDESV (reference sequence). V gave up 1 base and J gave up 5 bases; unmatched junction bases: 9. There are 16 residues in the CDR3. As DNA, the CDR3 is TGTGCCAGCAGCTTAGTGGTGTCTAGCGGGCTGGAGACCCAGTACTTC. The encoded protein is CASSLVVSSGLETQYF.

The chain recombines TRBV10-1 with TRBJ2-5; 8 positions match TRBD2. CDR3 length equals 14 residues. Losses at the gene ends were 0 bases for V and 3 bases for J; bases not matched to a gene: 0. Germline loops: CDR1 WNHNN, CDR2 SYGVQD (reference sequence). CDR3 protein: CASSESTSEETQYF. Written as DNA, the CDR3 is TGCGCCAGCAGTGAGTCGACTAGCGAAGAGACCCAGTACTTC.

V usage is TRBV6-5 and J usage is TRBJ1-2; D is perhaps TRBD1 (5 bases). Germline V gene lookup returns CDR1 MNHEY and CDR2 SVGAGI. V lost 6 bases and J 7 bases, leaving 21 bases between the germline ends. The CDR3 spans 15 residues. Here the CDR3 DNA reads TGTGCCAGCAGCCCGAACGGGGGGACTTTACGTGGCTACACCTTC. Amino acid sequence: CASSPNGGTLRGYTF.

This chain joins TRBV19 and TRBJ2-3; no firm D call. V was trimmed by 9 bases and J by 4 bases, leaving 17 bases between them. CDR3 length: 14 amino acids. Germline loops: CDR1 LNHDA, CDR2 SQIVND (reference sequence). CDR3 in amino acids: CASNEPIGSDTQYF. CDR3 sequence (DNA): TGTGCCAGCAACGAACCCATCGGGTCAGATACGCAGTATTTT. The full variable domain, completed using reference TRBV19 and TRBJ2-3, is DGGITQSPKYLFRKEGQNVTLSCEQNLNHDAMYWYRQDPGQGLRLIYYSQIVNDFQKGDIAEGYSVSREKKESFPLTVTSAQKNPTAFYLCASNEPIGSDTQYFGPGTRLTVL.

J is TRBJ2-1 and V is TRBV5-1, with 10 bases that match TRBD2. CDR1 is SGHRS, CDR2 YFSETQ, per germline. With 3 bases clipped from V and 6 bases from J, the junction kept 6 bases outside the gene matches. The CDR3 runs 15 residues. This CDR3 is CASSSLAGALNEQFF. In DNA form, the CDR3 reads TGCGCCAGCAGCTCGCTAGCGGGAGCCCTCAATGAGCAGTTCTTC.

Concerning this clone: Its ends do not fully match the called genes, so a read error is possible. The chain carries TRBV3-1 (or the pseudogene TRBV3-2) and TRBJ1-2; TRBD1 matches at 10 bases. This CDR3 has 17 residues. Germline CDR1 and CDR2: LGHDT and YNNKEL (reference sequence). CDR3 in amino acids: CASSQEIGGQGIDGCTF. DNA of the CDR3: TGTGCCAGCAGCCAAGAAATTGGGGGACAGGGGATCGATGGCTGCACCTTC.

The rearrangement uses TRBV6-2 or TRBV6-3 and TRBJ2-7; no clear D gene. From germline, CDR1 is MNHEY and CDR2 SVGEGT. V lost 5 bases and J 2 bases, leaving 10 bases between the germline ends. The CDR3 length is 13 residues. The CDR3 loop is CASSALRTYEQYF. The CDR3 bases are TGTGCCAGCAGTGCGTTGCGGACCTACGAGCAGTACTTC.

This clone has a single count. The genes are TRBV15 and TRBJ1-4; TRBD1 is a possible D gene (5 bases). Germline V lookup: CDR1 LNHNV, CDR2 YYDKDF (reference sequence). Trimming cost V 5 bases and J 5 bases, with 15 bases left between them. This CDR3 is 15 amino acids long. The chain's CDR3 is CATSPRRGRNEKLFF. The CDR3 region has the DNA TGTGCCACCAGCCCTAGGAGGGGTAGGAATGAAAAACTGTTTTTT.

The chain recombines TRBV3-1 (or the pseudogene TRBV3-2) with TRBJ1-4; TRBD1 aligns across 7 bases. Germline lookup yields CDR1 LGHDT and CDR2 YNNKEL (reference sequence). The V segment lost 5 bases and the J segment 17 bases; nucleotides outside the gene matches: 8. The CDR3 extends over 11 amino acids. The CDR3 DNA reads TGTGCCAGCAGCGTACAGGGGCTCGTATTTTTT. Residues: CASSVQGLVFF.

This chain joins TRBV6-5 and TRBJ1-2; a weak D match, TRBD1 (6 bases). This CDR3 region has 15 residues. Germline-derived CDR1 and CDR2 are MNHEY and SVGAGI. Trimming shortened V by 0 bases and J by 8 bases, and 16 bases separated the two germline ends. The DNA for the CDR3 is TGTGCCAGCAGTTACTCCCCCCGTACAGGGCAAGGCTACACCTTC. Translation gives CASSYSPRTGQGYTF.

This chain links TRBV7-9 with TRBJ1-1; no reliable D call. Germline-derived CDR1 and CDR2 are SEHNR and FQNEAQ (reference sequence). This CDR3 region has 14 residues. V was clipped by 5 bases and J by 1 base, with 11 bases between them. CDR3 sequence reads: CASSPLEGNTEAFF. The CDR3 bases are TGTGCCAGCAGCCCCCTGGAGGGGAACACTGAAGCTTTCTTT.

A word on this clone: One base separates it from a far larger clone, so it is likely a read error. The V call is TRBV11-3, the J call TRBJ1-1; D is uncertain. Trimming removed 0 bases at V and 5 bases at J, with 7 bases between. The CDR3 has 13 residues. Germline lookup yields CDR1 SGHNT and CDR2 YENEEA. The CDR3 loop reads CASSLERETEAFF. The CDR3, as DNA: TGTGCCAGCAGCTTAGAGAGGGAGACTGAAGCTTTCTTT.

This chain links TRBV30 with TRBJ2-7; possible D gene TRBD1, 6 bases. The V gene lost 2 bases and the J gene lost 2 bases, with 13 bases spanning the gap. This CDR3 is 14 amino acids long. Germline V CDR1 and CDR2: GTSNPN, SVGIG (reference sequence). CDR3 coding DNA: TGTGCCTGGAGTTCCGGGACACCCGCCTACGAGCAGTACTTC. It specifies CAWSSGTPAYEQYF.

This clone was seen a single time. The chain carries TRBV28 and TRBJ1-1; perhaps TRBD1 as D (6 bases). The CDR3 is 15 residues long. The germline V gene encodes CDR1 MDHEN and CDR2 SYDVKM. V was pared by 6 bases and J by 3 bases, with 17 bases between. CDR3 nucleotides: TGTGCCAGCAGGGGAGGGGGTTACCGGGACACTGAAGCTTTCTTT. Amino acids: CASRGGGYRDTEAFF.

V and J are TRBV6-1 and TRBJ1-1; no firm D call. The CDR3 is made up of 16 amino acids. The V and J ends lost 4 bases and 5 bases respectively, with 20 bases between them. Looked up from germline, CDR1 is MNHNS and CDR2 is SASEGT. The CDR3 loop is CASSALSAGPGTEAFF. The CDR3 DNA follows: TGTGCCAGCAGTGCCCTTTCTGCCGGCCCGGGAACTGAAGCTTTCTTT.

This chain links TRBV19 with TRBJ2-7, with 7 bases identical to TRBD2. Per germline, CDR1 LNHDA and CDR2 SQIVND (reference sequence). The CDR3 consists of 14 residues. V shed 8 bases and J 2 bases; nucleotides not matched to a gene: 9. The CDR3 DNA sequence: TGTGCCAGTCGTCATCGGGAGGCCCCCTACGAGCAGTACTTC. Amino acids: CASRHREAPYEQYF.

J is TRBJ2-1 and V is TRBV27; 13 positions agree with TRBD2. The V and J ends lost 5 bases and 9 bases, in that order; junction bases with no gene match: 7. Germline lookup yields CDR1 MNHEY and CDR2 SMNVEV (reference sequence). The CDR3 runs 15 residues. This chain's CDR3 is CASSTSGGAWREQFF. DNA for the CDR3: TGTGCCAGCAGTACTAGCGGGGGGGCCTGGCGTGAGCAGTTCTTC.

The chain has TRBV5-4 and TRBJ1-4; possibly TRBD1 for D (6 bases). Per germline, CDR1 SGHNT and CDR2 YYREEE (reference sequence). Trimming removed 1 base at V and 5 bases at J, with 12 bases between. The CDR3 extends over 15 amino acids. The CDR3 loop reads CASSLKGVANEKLFF. CDR3 coding DNA: TGTGCCAGCAGCTTGAAGGGGGTCGCAAATGAAAAACTGTTTTTT.